This TCR beta chain was recorded in a study of blood T cells in healthy people across ages. The use of a sample-barcoded 5' primer and a J-beta primer mix characterized a second PCR of about 7 to 12 cycles. TCRdb called the 5' RACE reads again in MiXCR, with one record for every CDR3 protein. Of over 700,000 distinct CDR3 sequences in the sample, approximately 25% were seen once. This clonotype was recorded a few times. At one of its ends the junction is not consistent with the germline gene, which may arise from a read error. The sample was also linked to a second study, of T cells of mothers and their children.

The TCR sequence derives from a boy under 18 in good health. The sequenced material came from blood.

CDR3 nucleotides: TGTGTCAGCAGCCAAGATCCGCCCGGGTCCCAAAACATTCAGTACTTC. Translated: CVSSQDPPGSQNIQYF. The chain combines TRBV4-2 with TRBJ2-4; D gene uncertain. Germline CDR1 LGHNA, CDR2 YNFKEQ. CDR3 length equals 16 residues.